This paragraph covers one T cell receptor beta chain sequence. This record belongs to a study of blood T cell repertoires in COVID-19. About the study: PBMCs, B-cell-depleted T cells, or T cells provided the cDNA or gDNA that made up the material.

In the original analysis: Reference gene primer amplification yielded estimated nucleated cell counts. Using immunoSEQ multiplex PCR, the repertoire was profiled, and TCRdb retains in-frame clones only, with some absent. D and trimming come from the DNA, and the V and J calls and clone size come from that table. This sample has 110,000 to 150,000 clones; 88% occur once, and the top ten carry less than 2%. Sequencing used peripheral blood. The clonotype originates from a woman aged 45-59 years with acute or convalescent COVID-19.

As DNA, the CDR3 is TGTGCCATCAGTAAGACAGGAAACACTGAAGCTTTCTTT. Translated: CAISKTGNTEAFF. The chain links TRBV10-3 to TRBJ1-1, with D possibly being TRBD1 (6 bases). This CDR3 is built from 13 residues. The ends were cut back, 5 bases at V and 2 bases at J, with 9 bases in the middle. Germline CDR1 and CDR2: ENHRY and SYGVKD.